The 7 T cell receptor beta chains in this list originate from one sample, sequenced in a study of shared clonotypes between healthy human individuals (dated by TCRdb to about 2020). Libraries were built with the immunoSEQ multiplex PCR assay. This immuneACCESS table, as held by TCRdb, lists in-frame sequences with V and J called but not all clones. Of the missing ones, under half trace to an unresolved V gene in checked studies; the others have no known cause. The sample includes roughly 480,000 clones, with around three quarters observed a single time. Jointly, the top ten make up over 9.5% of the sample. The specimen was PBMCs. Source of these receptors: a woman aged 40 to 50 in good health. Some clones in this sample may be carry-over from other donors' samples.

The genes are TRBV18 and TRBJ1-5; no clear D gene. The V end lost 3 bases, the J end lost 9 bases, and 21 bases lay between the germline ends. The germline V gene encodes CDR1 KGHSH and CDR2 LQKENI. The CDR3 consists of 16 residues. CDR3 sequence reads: CASSPGPTGEVWPQHF. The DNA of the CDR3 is TGTGCCAGCTCACCGGGCCCGACTGGTGAGGTATGGCCCCAGCATTTT. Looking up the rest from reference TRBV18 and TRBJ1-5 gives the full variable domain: NAGVMQNPRHLVRRRGQEARLRCSPMKGHSHVYWYRQLPEEGLKFMVYLQKENIIDESGMPKERFSAEFPKEGPSILRIQQVVRGDSAAYFCASSPGPTGEVWPQHFGDGTRLSIL.

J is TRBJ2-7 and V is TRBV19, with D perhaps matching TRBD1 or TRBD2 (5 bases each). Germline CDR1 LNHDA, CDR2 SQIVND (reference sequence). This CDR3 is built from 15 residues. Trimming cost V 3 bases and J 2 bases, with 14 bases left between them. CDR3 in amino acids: CASSILAGAAYEQYF. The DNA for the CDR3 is TGTGCCAGTAGTATCTTGGCCGGGGCCGCCTACGAGCAGTACTTC.

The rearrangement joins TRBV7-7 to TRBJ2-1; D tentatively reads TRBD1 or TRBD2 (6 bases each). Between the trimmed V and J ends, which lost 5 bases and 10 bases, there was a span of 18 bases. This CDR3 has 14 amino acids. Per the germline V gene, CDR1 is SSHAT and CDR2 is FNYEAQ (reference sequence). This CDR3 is CASSPGTSQGEQFF. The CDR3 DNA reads TGTGCCAGCAGCCCCGGGACTTCCCAGGGGGAGCAGTTCTTC.

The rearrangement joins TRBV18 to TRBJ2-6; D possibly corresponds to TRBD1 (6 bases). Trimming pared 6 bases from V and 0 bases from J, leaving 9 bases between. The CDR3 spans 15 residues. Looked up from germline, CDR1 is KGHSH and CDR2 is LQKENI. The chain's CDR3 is CASSSGASGANVLTF. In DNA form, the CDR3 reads TGTGCCAGCTCGTCAGGGGCCTCTGGGGCCAACGTCCTGACTTTC.

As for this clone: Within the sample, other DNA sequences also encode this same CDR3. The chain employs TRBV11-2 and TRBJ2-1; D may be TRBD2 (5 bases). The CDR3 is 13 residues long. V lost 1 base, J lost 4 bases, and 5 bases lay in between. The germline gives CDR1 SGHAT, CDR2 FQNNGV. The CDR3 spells CASSLGLYNEQFF. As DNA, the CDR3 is TGTGCCAGCAGCTTAGGACTATACAATGAGCAGTTCTTC.

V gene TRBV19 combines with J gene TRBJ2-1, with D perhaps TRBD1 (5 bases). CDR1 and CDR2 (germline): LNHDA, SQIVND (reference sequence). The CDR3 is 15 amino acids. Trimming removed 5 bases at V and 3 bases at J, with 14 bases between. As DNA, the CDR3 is TGTGCCAGTAGTCTCGACAGACCCTTCTACAATGAGCAGTTCTTC. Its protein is CASSLDRPFYNEQFF.

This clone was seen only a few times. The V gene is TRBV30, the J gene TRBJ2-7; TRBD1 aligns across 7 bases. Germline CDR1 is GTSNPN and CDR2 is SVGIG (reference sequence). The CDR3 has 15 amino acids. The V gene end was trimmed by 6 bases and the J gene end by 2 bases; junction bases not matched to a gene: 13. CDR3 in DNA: TGTGCCTGTCGTCGACGGGACAGACGAACCTACGAGCAGTACTTC. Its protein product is CACRRRDRRTYEQYF.